This T cell receptor beta chain was obtained from a study of cytomegalovirus exposure and HLA in healthy donors. The germline V gene has CDR1 LNHDA and CDR2 SQIVND (reference sequence). This CDR3 contains 15 residues. V shed 3 bases and J shed 5 bases, with 13 bases lying between them. The primer mix had 60 Vbeta and 13 Jbeta primers. Clones were sequenced by immunoSEQ multiplex PCR, and TCRdb holds only the in-frame ones, with some missing. The sample yields about 92,000 clones, 70% to 75% seen once. Of note for this clone: Antigen unknown.

Study-wide results and limits: A later analysis associated 16,951 TCR beta sequences with HLA alleles at a 0.05 false discovery rate. Most sequenced TCRs were rare (though some public TCRs occurred in many donors).

What was sequenced was PBMCs. This TCR was recovered from a woman younger than 35 in good health and CMV-seropositive. The rearrangement uses TRBV19 and TRBJ2-2, with D tentatively TRBD2 (5 bases). The CDR3 spells CASSIGEFGTGELFF. DNA of the CDR3: TGTGCCAGTAGTATTGGGGAGTTTGGAACCGGGGAGCTGTTTTTT.